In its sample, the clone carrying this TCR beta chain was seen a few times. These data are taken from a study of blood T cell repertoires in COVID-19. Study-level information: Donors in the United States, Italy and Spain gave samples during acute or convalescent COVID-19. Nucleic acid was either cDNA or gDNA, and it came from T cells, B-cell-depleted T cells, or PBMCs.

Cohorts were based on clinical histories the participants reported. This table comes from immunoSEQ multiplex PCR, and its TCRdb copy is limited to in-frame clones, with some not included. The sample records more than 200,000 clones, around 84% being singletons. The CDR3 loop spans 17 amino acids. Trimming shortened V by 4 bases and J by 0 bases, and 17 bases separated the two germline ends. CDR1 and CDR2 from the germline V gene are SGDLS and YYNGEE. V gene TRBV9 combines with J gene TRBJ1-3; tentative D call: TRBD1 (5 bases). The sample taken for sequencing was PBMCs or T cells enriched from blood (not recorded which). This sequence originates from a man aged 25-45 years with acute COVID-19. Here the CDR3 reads CASSPLAGRGSGNTIYF. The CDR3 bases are TGTGCCAGCAGCCCCTTGGCCGGTAGGGGCTCTGGAAACACCATATATTTT.